This TCR beta chain was sequenced for a study of T cell responses to AZD1222 COVID-19 vaccine (dated by TCRdb to 2020 to 2023). With respect to the entire study: AZD1222 recipients with second doses at about 4 weeks or about 12 weeks were pooled, because spike-specific TCR depth and breadth did not differ between schedules. A total of approximately 230 trial participants underwent TCR sequencing, of whom 207 received two doses of AZD1222 and approximately 25 received two doses of the MenACWY control vaccine. Enrollment into the trials was organized by age into subgroups of 18-55, 56-69 and 70-plus years, and those subgroups contained roughly 140, 27 and 60 TCR-sequenced participants, respectively. Broader findings and caveats from the paper: No day 14 peak-response samples were available, so repertoires were characterized only after the peak T cell response. Vaccine-associated CD4 TCRs spanned the whole spike protein, with dominant responses in regions 160-218 and 743-854. Nearly half of unique spike-specific TCRs reportedly recognized epitopes outside regions mutated in the B.1.351 and B.1.1.7 variants. After two AZD1222 doses, spike-specific TCR breadth and depth were significantly higher than at day 0 and than in MenACWY recipients. Participants were mostly white British, with more females than males. The authors suggested clonal diversity may have been underestimated. Conclusions about previously exposed vaccinees are limited because only six or seven AZD1222 recipients were SARS-CoV-2 seropositive at baseline. In the small 56-69-year group, the increase in depth fell short of significance, most likely because of low power.

About this clone itself: Its target antigen remains unknown. No much larger clonotype is one base removed from it; base qualities were not supplied.

From its cysteine to its phenylalanine, the CDR3 spans 16 amino acids. Only the CDR3 DNA is retained, 48 bases long and in frame from the first base. V lost 4 bases and J lost 4 bases, and the count of bases not matched to a germline gene is 6. Reading the germline V gene (reference sequence) gives CDR1 SGHAT and CDR2 FQDESV. The CDR3 regions of human TCRbeta chains were subjected to immunosequencing. The study's own analysis went as follows. Repertoire TCRs were matched against a reference library of SARS-CoV-2-specific TCRs generated with the MIRA antigen-specificity platform. Breadth was defined as the fraction of unique TCRs that were SARS-CoV-2-associated. Depth was defined as the fraction of total T cells that were SARS-CoV-2-associated. Using the MIRA data, each spike-specific TCR was assigned both to the spike region to which the TCR was reactive and to a CD4 or CD8 class. Log10-transformed breadth and depth values were compared by one-way ANOVA with Sidak's multiple comparisons tests. TCRdb retrieved this table from immuneACCESS and kept in-frame rearrangements only. Not all clones are present; in checked studies, unresolved V genes account for under half, and no reason is known for the remainder. The DNA was the basis for D and trimming; V, J and clone size are from that table. For this sample the table gives about 160,000 clones, of which less than 95% were detected only once. Around 1.3% of the sample rests with the top ten.

Taken with the paper, the label for time point translates to: baseline before first vaccination. Vaccinee samples were obtained from the UK trials COV001 and COV002, which included a single-blind randomized controlled phase 2/3 trial of AZD1222 (ChAdOx1 nCoV-19) in healthy adults. For TCRbeta chain sequencing, PBMC samples from trial participants were taken at day 0 and at day 28 after the second dose. The TCR was taken from an adult in good health. The sample in question was peripheral blood, obtained on day 0 of AZD1222 vaccination. Recombination joined TRBV11-1 with TRBJ2-5; TRBD2 fits 13 bases in the junction. The DNA sequence follows: TGTGCCAGCAGCTCTACCGGACTAGCGGGGGCAGAGACCCAGTACTTC. Its translation reads: CASSSTGLAGAETQYF.